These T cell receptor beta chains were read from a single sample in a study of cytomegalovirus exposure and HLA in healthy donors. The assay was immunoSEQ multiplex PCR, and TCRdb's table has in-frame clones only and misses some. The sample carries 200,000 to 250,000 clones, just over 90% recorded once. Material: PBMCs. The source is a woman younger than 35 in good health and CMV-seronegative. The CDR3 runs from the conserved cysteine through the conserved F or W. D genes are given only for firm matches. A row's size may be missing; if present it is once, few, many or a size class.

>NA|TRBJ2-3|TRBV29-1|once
CSVARGDPTDTQYF
TGCAGCGTTGCCCGGGGTGATCCCACAGATACGCAGTATTTT
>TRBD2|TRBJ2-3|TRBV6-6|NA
CASTYSSGRSDTQYF
TGTGCCAGCACTTATTCTAGCGGGAGATCAGATACGCAGTATTTT
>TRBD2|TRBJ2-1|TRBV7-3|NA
CASSLTSGRAGEQFF
TGTGCCAGCAGCTTAACTAGCGGGAGGGCCGGTGAGCAGTTCTTC
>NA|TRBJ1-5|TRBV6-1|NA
CASSEAGQTTNNQPQHF
TGTGCCAGCAGTGAAGCGGGGCAGACGACAAATAATCAGCCCCAGCATTTT
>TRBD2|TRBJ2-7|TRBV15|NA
CATSSTSGVTYEQYF
TGTGCCACCAGCTCGACTAGCGGGGTCACCTACGAGCAGTACTTC
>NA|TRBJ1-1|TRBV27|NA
CASSLTWARAEAFF
TGTGCCAGCAGTTTAACGTGGGCTCGCGCTGAAGCTTTCTTT
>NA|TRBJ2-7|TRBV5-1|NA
CASSLGPGVNYEQYF
TGCGCCAGCAGCTTGGGTCCCGGGGTTAACTACGAGCAGTACTTC
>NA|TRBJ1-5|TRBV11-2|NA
CASSLVVRVVGWSNQPQHF
TGTGCCAGCAGCTTAGTGGTGAGGGTGGTGGGTTGGAGCAATCAGCCCCAGCATTTT
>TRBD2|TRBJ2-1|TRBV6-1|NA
CASLPGTSGYNEQFF
TGTGCCAGCCTACCCGGGACTAGCGGCTACAATGAGCAGTTCTTC
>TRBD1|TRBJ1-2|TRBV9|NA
CASSARQGDYGYTF
TGTGCCAGCAGCGCCCGACAGGGAGACTATGGCTACACCTTC
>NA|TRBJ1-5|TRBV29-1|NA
CSVGSNNQPQHF
TGCAGCGTTGGTAGTAACAATCAGCCCCAGCATTTT
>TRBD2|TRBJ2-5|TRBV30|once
CAWSGLAGEEAQYF
TGTGCCTGGAGCGGACTAGCGGGAGAGGAGGCCCAGTACTTC
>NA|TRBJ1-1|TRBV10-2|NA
CASKRQRNTEAFF
TGCGCCAGCAAGAGACAAAGGAACACTGAAGCTTTCTTT
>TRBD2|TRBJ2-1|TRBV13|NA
CASSLDVAGNNEQFF
TGTGCCAGCAGCTTAGATGTAGCGGGAAACAATGAGCAGTTCTTC
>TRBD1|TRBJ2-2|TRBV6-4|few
CASSRSGTDTGELFF
TGTGCCAGCAGTCGCTCCGGGACAGACACCGGGGAGCTGTTTTTT
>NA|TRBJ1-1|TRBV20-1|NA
CSARDSLRAFF
TGCAGTGCTAGAGATAGTCTACGAGCTTTCTTT
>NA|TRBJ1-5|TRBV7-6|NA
CASSLFPPSNQPQHF
TGTGCCAGCAGCTTATTCCCTCCTAGCAATCAGCCCCAGCATTTT
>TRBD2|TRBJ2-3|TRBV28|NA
CASSLSVGGGVGGTDTQYF
TGTGCCAGCAGTCTAAGCGTCGGCGGGGGTGTGGGCGGCACAGATACGCAGTATTTT
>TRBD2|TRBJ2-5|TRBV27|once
CASSLLAGGRTQYF
TGTGCCAGCAGTTTACTAGCGGGAGGGCGGACCCAGTACTTC
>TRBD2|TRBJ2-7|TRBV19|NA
CATSTSGGYEQYF
TGTGCCACCTCGACTAGCGGGGGCTACGAGCAGTACTTC
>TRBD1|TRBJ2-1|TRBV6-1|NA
CASSELQGAVYNEQFF
TGTGCCAGCAGTGAATTACAGGGGGCTGTCTACAATGAGCAGTTCTTC
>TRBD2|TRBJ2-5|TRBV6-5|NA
CASSPRLAEETQYF
TGTGCCAGCAGTCCCCGACTAGCGGAGGAGACCCAGTACTTC
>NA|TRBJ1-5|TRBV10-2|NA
CASSVSGEGRRQPQHF
TGCGCCAGCAGTGTGTCCGGGGAAGGGCGGCGGCAGCCCCAGCATTTT
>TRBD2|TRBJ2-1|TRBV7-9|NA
CASSLPYPLAGASNEQFF
TGTGCCAGCAGCTTACCTTACCCTCTAGCGGGAGCGAGTAATGAGCAGTTCTTC
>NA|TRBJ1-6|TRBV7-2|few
CASSLEGQSNSPLHF
TGTGCCAGCAGCTTAGAGGGGCAGTCTAATTCACCCCTCCACTTT
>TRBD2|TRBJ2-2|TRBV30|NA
CAWSADLAGGTGELFF
TGTGCCTGGAGTGCCGACCTAGCGGGAGGGACCGGGGAGCTGTTTTTT
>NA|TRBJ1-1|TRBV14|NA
CASSQGPGKPPEAFF
TGTGCCAGCAGCCAAGGCCCGGGAAAACCCCCTGAAGCTTTCTTT
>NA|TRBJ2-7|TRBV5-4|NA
CASSLSPAPYEQYF
TGTGCCAGCAGCTTGTCCCCTGCGCCTTACGAGCAGTACTTC
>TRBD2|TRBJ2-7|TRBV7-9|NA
CASSLRASGSSYEQYF
TGTGCCAGCAGCTTGAGGGCTAGCGGGAGCTCCTACGAGCAGTACTTC
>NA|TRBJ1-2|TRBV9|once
CASSDDRNYGYTF
TGTGCCAGCAGCGATGACAGGAACTATGGCTACACCTTC
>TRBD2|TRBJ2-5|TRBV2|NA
CASFRAGGETQYF
TGTGCCAGCTTCCGCGCGGGGGGCGAGACCCAGTACTTC
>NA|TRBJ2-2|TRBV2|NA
CASSEFGGTGELFF
TGTGCCAGCAGTGAATTCGGGGGCACCGGGGAGCTGTTTTTT
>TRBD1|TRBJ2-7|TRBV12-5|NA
CASGLVRDRWYEQYF
TGTGCTAGTGGTTTGGTCCGGGACAGGTGGTACGAGCAGTACTTC
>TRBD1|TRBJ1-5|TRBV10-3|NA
CAISESRDSILQPQHF
TGTGCCATCAGTGAGTCCCGGGACAGTATCCTTCAGCCCCAGCATTTT
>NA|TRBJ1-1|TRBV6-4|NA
CASSDFAGVRTEAFF
TGTGCCAGCAGTGACTTCGCAGGGGTCCGGACTGAAGCTTTCTTT
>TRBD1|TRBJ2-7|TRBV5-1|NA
CASSHTGGGEQYF
TGCGCCAGCAGTCACACAGGGGGAGGCGAGCAGTACTTC
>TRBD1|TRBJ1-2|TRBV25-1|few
CASSERTGVYGYTF
TGTGCCAGCAGTGAACGGACAGGGGTCTATGGCTACACCTTC
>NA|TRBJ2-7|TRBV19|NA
CASSRPAGQTEGYEQYF
TGTGCCAGTAGTCGACCCGCCGGACAGACAGAAGGATACGAGCAGTACTTC
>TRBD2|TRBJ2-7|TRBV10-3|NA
CAIRGLALNEQYF
TGTGCCATCAGGGGACTAGCGTTGAACGAGCAGTACTTC
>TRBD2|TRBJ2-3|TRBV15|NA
CATRQSGGGYTDTQYF
TGTGCCACTCGACAGTCGGGCGGGGGATACACAGATACGCAGTATTTT
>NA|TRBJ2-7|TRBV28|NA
CASSFIVKGPSYEQYF
TGTGCCAGCAGTTTCATCGTAAAGGGGCCCTCCTACGAGCAGTACTTC
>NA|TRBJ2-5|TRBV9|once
CASSLVGGGLKETQYF
TGTGCCAGCAGCCTGGTGGGAGGGGGGTTGAAAGAGACCCAGTACTTC
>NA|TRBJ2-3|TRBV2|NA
CASRSRRDSHTDTQYF
TGTGCCAGCAGATCCCGGCGGGACTCCCACACAGATACGCAGTATTTT
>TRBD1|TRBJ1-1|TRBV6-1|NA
CASSEDRDTEAFF
TGTGCCAGCAGTGAGGACAGGGACACTGAAGCTTTCTTT
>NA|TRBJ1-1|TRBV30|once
CAWAGGVRNTEAFF
TGTGCCTGGGCGGGGGGAGTCCGGAACACTGAAGCTTTCTTT
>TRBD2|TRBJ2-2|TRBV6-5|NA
CASSYSAGWELFF
TGTGCCAGCAGTTACTCAGCGGGGTGGGAGCTGTTTTTT
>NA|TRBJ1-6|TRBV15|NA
CATRGSTGSEYNSPLHF
TGTGCCACCAGAGGGTCCACAGGCTCCGAATATAATTCACCCCTCCACTTT
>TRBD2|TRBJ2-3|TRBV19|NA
CASSGSGIGTDTQYF
TGTGCCAGTAGTGGTAGCGGGATAGGCACAGATACGCAGTATTTT
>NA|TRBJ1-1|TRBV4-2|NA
CASSQDRMEQNTEAFF
TGTGCCAGCAGCCAAGACAGGATGGAACAGAACACTGAAGCTTTCTTT
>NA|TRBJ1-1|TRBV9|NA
CASSVGTAPNTEAFF
TGTGCCAGCAGCGTAGGGACAGCTCCGAACACTGAAGCTTTCTTT
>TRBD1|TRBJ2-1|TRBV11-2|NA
CASSRETGQGGNNEQFF
TGTGCCAGCAGCCGAGAGACGGGACAGGGGGGAAACAATGAGCAGTTCTTC
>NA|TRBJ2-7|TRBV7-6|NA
CASSLASSYEQYF
TGTGCCAGCAGCTTAGCTAGCTCCTACGAGCAGTACTTC
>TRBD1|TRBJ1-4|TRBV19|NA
CASSPRDSRNEKLFF
TGTGCCAGTAGTCCTCGGGACAGCAGAAATGAAAAACTGTTTTTT
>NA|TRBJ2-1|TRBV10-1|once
CASSDGLTGGNEQFF
TGCGCCAGCAGTGACGGGCTTACCGGGGGCAATGAGCAGTTCTTC